These 19 T cell receptor beta chains originate from one sample sequenced in a study of cytomegalovirus exposure and HLA in healthy donors. The primer mix had 60 Vbeta and 13 Jbeta primers. The data were produced by immunoSEQ multiplex PCR, yet TCRdb's version contains in-frame clones alone and is incomplete. Here the sample spans roughly 200,000 clones, 70% to 85% being singletons. The sequencing sample was made of PBMCs. The receptor source for this set is a man in his fifties or sixties in good health and CMV-seronegative.

The rearrangement uses TRBV7-2 and TRBJ2-7; D may be TRBD2 (6 bases). The CDR3 has 13 amino acids. Trimming left V 4 bases short and J 0 bases short, with 7 bases between. CDR1 SGHTA and CDR2 FQGNSA come from the germline V gene. The CDR3 nucleotides are TGTGCCAGCAGCTCCGGGAGCTCCTACGAGCAGTACTTC. Amino acid sequence: CASSSGSSYEQYF.

The rearrangement links TRBV7-6 to TRBJ2-3, with a weak D call TRBD1 (6 bases). The V end was cut by 2 bases, the J end by 4 bases, with 10 bases between. This CDR3 has 14 residues. The germline V gene has CDR1 SGHVS and CDR2 FNYEAQ. The CDR3 here is CASSLSAGADTQYF. CDR3 coding DNA: TGTGCCAGCAGCTTATCTGCAGGGGCAGATACGCAGTATTTT.

The chain joins TRBV5-1 to TRBJ2-2, with D perhaps matching TRBD2 (6 bases). The V gene's germline CDR1 is SGHRS and CDR2 YFSETQ. V lost 4 bases to trimming and J lost 0 bases, with 10 bases between them. The CDR3 has 15 residues. CDR3 nucleotides: TGCGCCAGCAGCCTTAGCGGAACGAACACCGGGGAGCTGTTTTTT. Encoded protein: CASSLSGTNTGELFF.

Only one count was recorded for this clone. The chain carries TRBV28 and TRBJ1-1; D is uncertain. CDR3 size: 14 residues. Trimming took off 4 bases at V and 2 bases at J, with 11 bases between the two ends. From germline, CDR1 is MDHEN and CDR2 SYDVKM. The CDR3, as DNA: TGTGCCAGCAGTTATCTAGGGAGAAACACTGAAGCTTTCTTT. It encodes CASSYLGRNTEAFF.

The V and J genes are TRBV27 and TRBJ2-7; 7 bases match TRBD1. The CDR3 extends over 14 amino acids. The J segment lost 2 bases and the V segment lost 5 bases, leaving 6 bases of the junction unmatched. Germline-derived CDR1 and CDR2 are MNHEY and SMNVEV (reference sequence). CDR3 loop: CASSRDRRTYEQYF. CDR3 nucleotides: TGTGCCAGCAGTAGGGACAGACGAACCTACGAGCAGTACTTC.

The chain has TRBV4-1 and TRBJ2-7; 14 nucleotides align to TRBD2. This CDR3 is 19 amino acids long. The V gene's germline CDR1 is MGHRA and CDR2 YSYEKL. Trimming removed 0 bases from V and 0 bases from J; junction bases left unmatched: 7. CDR3 residues: CASSQDPGLAGGVSYEQYF. The CDR3 nucleotides are TGCGCCAGCAGCCAAGATCCCGGACTAGCGGGAGGCGTCTCCTACGAGCAGTACTTC.

This chain links TRBV14 with TRBJ2-2, with 10 bases aligning to TRBD2. The CDR3 has 15 amino acids. The junction had 2 bases not matched to a gene; V was cut back by 1 base and J by 6 bases. Germline assignment: CDR1 SGHDN and CDR2 FVKESK. CDR3 coding DNA: TGTGCCAGCAGCCAAGTACTAGCGGGACCCGGGGAGCTGTTTTTT. Amino acid sequence: CASSQVLAGPGELFF.

The J gene is TRBJ1-5, the V gene TRBV27; TRBD1 matches at 9 bases. CDR1 and CDR2 (germline): MNHEY, SMNVEV (reference sequence). Trimming at V came to 1 base and at J to 4 bases, leaving 2 bases not matched to a gene. The CDR3 contains 15 residues. CDR3 nucleotides: TGTGCCAGCAGTTTATGGACAGGGGATAATCAGCCCCAGCATTTT. Protein sequence: CASSLWTGDNQPQHF.

The CDR3, as DNA: TGTGCCAGCAGCCCGACTAAGACCGGGGAGCTGTTTTTT. As protein: CASSPTKTGELFF. This chain joins TRBV7-9 and TRBJ2-2; D might be TRBD2 (5 bases). The CDR3 is 13 residues long. Looked up from germline, CDR1 is SEHNR and CDR2 is FQNEAQ (reference sequence). V lost 5 bases and J lost 5, with 9 bases in between. The complete variable domain, with remaining parts taken from reference TRBV7-9 and TRBJ2-2, reads DTGVSQNPRHKITKRGQNVTFRCDPISEHNRLYWYRQTLGQGPEFLTYFQNEAQLEKSRLLSDRFSAERPKGSFSTLEIQRTEQGDSAMYLCASSPTKTGELFFGEGSRLTVL.

This clone has only a few counts. The rearrangement uses TRBV6-6 and TRBJ1-3; D is unclear. Germline assignment: CDR1 MNHNY and CDR2 SVGAGI (reference sequence). V dropped 6 bases and J dropped 0 bases, with 9 bases sitting between them. The CDR3 extends over 14 amino acids. CDR3 bases: TGTGCCAGCAGCTCCTTTAGCTCTGGAAACACCATATATTTT. It specifies CASSSFSSGNTIYF.

The chain couples TRBV6-1 to TRBJ1-5; 9 bases agree with TRBD1. CDR3 size: 17 residues. Losses at the gene ends were 3 bases for V and 1 base for J; bases not matched to a gene: 7. Germline CDR1 and CDR2: MNHNS and SASEGT. The CDR3 spells CASSDLGQGWSNQPQHF. The DNA of the CDR3 is TGTGCCAGCAGTGATCTGGGACAGGGATGGAGCAATCAGCCCCAGCATTTT.

The chain has TRBV9 and TRBJ2-5; 12 nucleotides match TRBD1. CDR3 length: 16 amino acids. Germline assignment: CDR1 SGDLS and CDR2 YYNGEE. Unmatched junction bases numbered 6, after V lost 0 bases and J lost 6 bases. CDR3 nucleotides: TGTGCCAGCAGCGTAGGCGGGACAGGGGGCGAAAAGACCCAGTACTTC. Its translation: CASSVGGTGGEKTQYF.

The genes are TRBV10-1 and TRBJ2-1; D uncertain. Germline-derived CDR1 and CDR2 are WNHNN and SYGVQD (reference sequence). V was pared by 4 bases and J by 10 bases, with 14 bases between. The CDR3 extends over 13 amino acids. CDR3 nucleotide sequence: TGCGCCAGCAGTGTTCAGGTTGATTCCGAGCAGTTCTTC. Amino acids: CASSVQVDSEQFF.

V gene TRBV5-4 combines with J gene TRBJ2-7, with 9 bases lining up with TRBD2. V was clipped by 5 bases and J by 5 bases; unmatched bases: 14. The CDR3 spans 16 residues. Germline-derived CDR1 and CDR2 are SGHNT and YYREEE (reference sequence). Here the CDR3 reads CASSQGGGTSSDEQYF. Here the CDR3 DNA reads TGTGCCAGCAGTCAAGGGGGGGGGACTAGCTCAGACGAGCAGTACTTC.

The chain employs TRBV7-9 and TRBJ2-1; D ambiguous. The CDR3 extends over 12 amino acids. V gave up 6 bases and J gave up 4 bases, with 7 bases separating them. Per germline, CDR1 SEHNR and CDR2 FQNEAQ (reference sequence). CDR3 nucleotides: TGTGCCAGCAGTTGGCGGTACAATGAGCAGTTCTTC. It codes for CASSWRYNEQFF.

The chain employs TRBV5-1 and TRBJ1-1; 7 bases are a match to TRBD1. CDR1 and CDR2 from the germline V gene are SGHRS and YFSETQ. This CDR3 region has 15 residues. Unmatched junction bases numbered 10, after V lost 2 bases and J lost 6 bases. CDR3 coding DNA: TGCGCCAGCAGCTTTATAACAGGGGCGAGCGCTGAAGCTTTCTTT. Its translation is CASSFITGASAEAFF.

V and J are TRBV11-1 and TRBJ2-3; D not resolved. CDR1 is SGHAT, CDR2 FQDESV, per germline (reference sequence). This CDR3 has 12 amino acids. V lost 3 bases, J lost 5 bases, and 6 bases lay in between. Here the CDR3 reads CASSFDRDTQYF. DNA of the CDR3: TGTGCCAGCAGCTTTGATAGAGATACGCAGTATTTT.

This chain uses TRBV18 with TRBJ1-4; no definite D call. V was clipped by 2 bases and J by 8 bases, with 9 bases between them. Germline loops: CDR1 KGHSH, CDR2 LQKENI. The CDR3 runs to 13 residues. The CDR3 protein is CASSPEGFEKLFF. CDR3 bases: TGTGCCAGCTCACCAGAGGGCTTCGAAAAACTGTTTTTT.

The chain uses TRBV6-5 and TRBJ1-6, with D perhaps TRBD1 (5 bases). The V gene's germline CDR1 is MNHEY and CDR2 SVGAGI. V gave up 0 bases and J gave up 7 bases, with 13 bases separating them. This CDR3 comprises 16 residues. The CDR3: CASSYSAGKGNSPLHF. CDR3 DNA sequence: TGTGCCAGCAGTTACTCCGCAGGGAAAGGAAATTCACCCCTCCACTTT.